The T cell receptor beta chain under discussion was sequenced for a study of cytomegalovirus exposure and HLA in healthy donors. The study ran its PCR with 60 Vbeta and 13 Jbeta primers. Sequencing used immunoSEQ multiplex PCR; TCRdb keeps in-frame clones, though not all of them. The data contain around 230,000 clones, roughly 78% of them singletons. On this clone itself: Its antigen is still unknown.

CDR3 size: 12 residues. Germline V gene sequence: CDR1 LGHNT, CDR2 FRNRAP. Deletions cut 6 bases from V and 4 bases from J, with 9 bases between. General study points: Analysis was carried out at a later point, and it linked a missense DCLRE1C variant to TCR beta V- and J-gene trimming. Available immune exposure information covered CMV serostatus only. Sequencing had likely introduced a cluster of highly shared sequence variants as an artifact. Altogether, 150 to 200 TCR beta chains were recorded as cytomegalovirus-associated.

Input material: PBMCs. The sequence derives from a boy aged 10-17 years in good health and CMV-seronegative. This chain connects TRBV12-5 to TRBJ1-2; D is perhaps TRBD1 (5 bases). The DNA of the CDR3 is TGTGCTAGTGGATACGGGGGCTATGGCTACACCTTC. It is translated as CASGYGGYGYTF.